This entry lists 9 T cell receptor beta chains sequenced from one sample in a study of CD8 T cells in Susac syndrome. Reverse transcription of roughly 0.5 to 1 ug RNA was carried out with random hexamers. In TCRdb, the immunoSEQ multiplex PCR reads were re-called with MiXCR into one record per CDR3 protein. The sample contains over 130,000 distinct CDR3 sequences, more than 85% of which appear only once. Sample: CD4+ T cells from PBMCs. The receptors here all came from a human donor with Susac syndrome.

The rearrangement links TRBV5-1 to TRBJ2-1; the match to TRBD2 covers 9 bases. The V segment lost 2 bases and the J segment 8 bases; nucleotides outside the gene matches: 8. The CDR3 has 15 residues. Germline loops: CDR1 SGHRS, CDR2 YFSETQ. The CDR3 loop reads CASSLLAGLRDEQFF. Here the CDR3 DNA reads TGCGCCAGCAGCTTACTAGCGGGTCTCAGGGATGAGCAGTTCTTC.

This clonotype was recorded only once. The chain is built from TRBV5-1 and TRBJ1-5; a weak D match, TRBD1 (6 bases). CDR1 is SGHRS, CDR2 YFSETQ, per germline. This CDR3 comprises 15 residues. V was pared by 0 bases and J by 3 bases, with 10 bases between. The CDR3 region is CASSLAGDNNQPQHF. The CDR3 nucleotides read TGCGCCAGCAGCTTGGCAGGGGATAACAATCAGCCCCAGCATTTT.

The chain uses TRBV5-1 and TRBJ1-2; D gene ambiguous. V lost 0 bases to trimming and J lost 7 bases, with 16 bases between them. CDR1 is SGHRS, CDR2 YFSETQ, per germline. This CDR3 is 15 amino acids long. DNA of the CDR3: TGCGCCAGCAGCTTGGATCGGGGTTTTAAGCTTGGCTACACCTTC. Amino acids: CASSLDRGFKLGYTF.

The chain joins TRBV20-1 to TRBJ2-3, with 9 bases lining up with TRBD1. The trim removed 0 bases at V and 4 bases at J, leaving 5 bases unmatched. The germline CDR1 and CDR2 sequences are DFQATT and SNEGSKA (reference sequence). This CDR3 has 15 amino acids. The CDR3 spells CSAREGQGFSDTQYF. The CDR3 DNA sequence: TGCAGTGCTAGAGAAGGACAGGGGTTTTCAGATACGCAGTATTTT.

This clonotype showed up just once. The V call is TRBV30, the J call TRBJ2-5, with 8 positions matching TRBD1. After removal of 3 bases from V and 5 bases from J, the junction contained 5 bases not matched to a gene. The germline CDR1 and CDR2 sequences are GTSNPN and SVGIG (reference sequence). The CDR3 is made up of 13 amino acids. CDR3 nucleotides: TGTGCCTGGAGAGGGGACAGGAAGGAGACCCAGTACTTC. Translated: CAWRGDRKETQYF.

The chain carries TRBV15 and TRBJ2-1, with TRBD2 matching over 14 bases. Germline V gene lookup returns CDR1 LNHNV and CDR2 YYDKDF (reference sequence). The CDR3 is made up of 18 amino acids. The V and J ends lost 1 base and 7 bases, in that order; junction bases with no gene match: 9. In DNA form, the CDR3 reads TGTGCCACCAGCAGAGTTACGGGACTAGCGGGGGTGAGGAATGAGCAGTTCTTC. This translates into CATSRVTGLAGVRNEQFF.

This chain links TRBV9 with TRBJ2-2, with 7 bases that match TRBD1. The CDR3 loop spans 15 amino acids. The V segment lost 4 bases and the J segment 4 bases; nucleotides outside the gene matches: 7. The V gene's germline CDR1 is SGDLS and CDR2 YYNGEE. Written as DNA, the CDR3 is TGTGCCAGCAGCACCACGGGACAGCTCACCGGGGAGCTGTTTTTT. It codes for CASSTTGQLTGELFF.

The chain couples TRBV29-1 to TRBJ1-2, with D maybe TRBD1 (5 bases). Trimming took off 3 bases at V and 10 bases at J, with 15 bases between the two ends. This CDR3 is 12 amino acids long. Per the germline V gene, CDR1 is SQVTM and CDR2 is ANQGSEA. As DNA, the CDR3 is TGCAGCGTTGACGGGGACTCGAGACACTACACCTTC. This translates into CSVDGDSRHYTF.

As DNA, the CDR3 is TGCAGTGCTAGAGGTCGGGTAGCGGGAGCGGTCGGGGAGCTGTTTTTT. This codes for CSARGRVAGAVGELFF. The chain joins TRBV20-1 to TRBJ2-2, with 9 bases fitting TRBD2. V gave up 1 base and J gave up 7 bases; unmatched junction bases: 10. The CDR3 is made up of 16 amino acids. Germline CDR1 is DFQATT and CDR2 is SNEGSKA (reference sequence).